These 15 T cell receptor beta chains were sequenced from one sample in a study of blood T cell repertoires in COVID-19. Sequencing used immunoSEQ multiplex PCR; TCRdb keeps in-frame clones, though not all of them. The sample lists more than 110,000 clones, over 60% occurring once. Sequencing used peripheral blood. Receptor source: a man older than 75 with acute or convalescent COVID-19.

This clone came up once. In nucleotides, the CDR3 is TGTGCCACCTCGCCGAGAGGAAACACCATATATTTT. This sequence encodes CATSPRGNTIYF. The rearrangement joins TRBV15 to TRBJ1-3, with D unresolved. The CDR3 contains 12 residues. Germline values: CDR1 LNHNV, CDR2 YYDKDF (reference sequence). The ends were cut back, 8 bases at V and 4 bases at J, with 9 bases in the middle.

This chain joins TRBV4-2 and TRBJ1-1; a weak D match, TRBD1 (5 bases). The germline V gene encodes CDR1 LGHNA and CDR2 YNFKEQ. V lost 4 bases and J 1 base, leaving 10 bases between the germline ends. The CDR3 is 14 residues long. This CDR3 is CASSLRGQNTEAFF. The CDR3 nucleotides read TGTGCCAGCAGCCTCCGTGGACAGAACACTGAAGCTTTCTTT.

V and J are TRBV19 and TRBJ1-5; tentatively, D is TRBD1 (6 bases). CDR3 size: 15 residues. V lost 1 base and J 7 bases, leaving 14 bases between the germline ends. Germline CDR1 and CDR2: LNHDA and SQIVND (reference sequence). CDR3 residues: CASSIGQGLGQPQHF. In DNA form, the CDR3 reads TGTGCCAGTAGTATAGGGCAGGGGCTAGGACAGCCCCAGCATTTT.

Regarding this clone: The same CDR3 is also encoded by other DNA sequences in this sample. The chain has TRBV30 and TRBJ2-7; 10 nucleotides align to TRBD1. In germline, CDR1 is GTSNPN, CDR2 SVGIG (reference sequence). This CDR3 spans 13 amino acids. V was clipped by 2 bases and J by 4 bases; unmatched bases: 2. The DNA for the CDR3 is TGTGCCTGGAGTCCGGGACAGGGGTACGAGCAGTACTTC. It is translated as CAWSPGQGYEQYF.

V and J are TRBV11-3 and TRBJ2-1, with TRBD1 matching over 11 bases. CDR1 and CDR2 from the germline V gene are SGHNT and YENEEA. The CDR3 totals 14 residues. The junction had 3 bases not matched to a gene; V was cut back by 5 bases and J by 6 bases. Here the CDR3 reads CASSPGTGGNEQFF. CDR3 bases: TGTGCCAGCAGCCCCGGGACAGGGGGCAATGAGCAGTTCTTC.

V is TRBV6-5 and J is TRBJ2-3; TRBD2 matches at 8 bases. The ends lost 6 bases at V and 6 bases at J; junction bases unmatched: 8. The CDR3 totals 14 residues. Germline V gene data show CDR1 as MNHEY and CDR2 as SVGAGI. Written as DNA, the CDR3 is TGTGCCAGCAGCCCCCCGGGACTAGGGGATACGCAGTATTTT. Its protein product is CASSPPGLGDTQYF.

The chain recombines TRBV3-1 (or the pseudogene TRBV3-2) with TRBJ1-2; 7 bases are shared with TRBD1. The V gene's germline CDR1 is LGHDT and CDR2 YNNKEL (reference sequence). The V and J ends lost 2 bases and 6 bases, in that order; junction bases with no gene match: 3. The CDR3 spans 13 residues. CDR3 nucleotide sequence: TGTGCCAGCAGCCAATTAACAGGGGATGGCTACACCTTC. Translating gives CASSQLTGDGYTF.

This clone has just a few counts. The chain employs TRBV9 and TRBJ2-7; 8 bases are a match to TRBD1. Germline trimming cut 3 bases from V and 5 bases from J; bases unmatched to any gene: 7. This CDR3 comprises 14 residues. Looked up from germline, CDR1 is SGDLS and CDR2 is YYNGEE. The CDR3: CASSGGQGRNEQYF. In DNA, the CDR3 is TGTGCCAGCAGCGGCGGACAGGGAAGAAACGAGCAGTACTTC.

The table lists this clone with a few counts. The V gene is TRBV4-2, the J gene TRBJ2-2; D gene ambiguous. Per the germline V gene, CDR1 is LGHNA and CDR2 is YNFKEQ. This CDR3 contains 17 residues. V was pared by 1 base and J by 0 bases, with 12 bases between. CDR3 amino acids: CASSQGDWSPNTGELFF. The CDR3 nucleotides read TGTGCCAGCAGCCAAGGAGATTGGAGTCCGAACACCGGGGAGCTGTTTTTT.

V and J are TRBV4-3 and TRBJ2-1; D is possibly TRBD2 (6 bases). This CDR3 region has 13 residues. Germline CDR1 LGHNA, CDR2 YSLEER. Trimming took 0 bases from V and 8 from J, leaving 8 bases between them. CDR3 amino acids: CASSQERRDEQFF. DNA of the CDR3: TGCGCCAGCAGCCAAGAAAGGAGGGATGAGCAGTTCTTC.

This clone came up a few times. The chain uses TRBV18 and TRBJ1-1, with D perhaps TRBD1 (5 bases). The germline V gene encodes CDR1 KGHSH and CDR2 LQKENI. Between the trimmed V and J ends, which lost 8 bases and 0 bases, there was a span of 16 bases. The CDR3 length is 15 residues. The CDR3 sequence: CASAVVGEMNTEAFF. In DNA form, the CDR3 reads TGTGCCAGCGCCGTCGTAGGGGAAATGAACACTGAAGCTTTCTTT.

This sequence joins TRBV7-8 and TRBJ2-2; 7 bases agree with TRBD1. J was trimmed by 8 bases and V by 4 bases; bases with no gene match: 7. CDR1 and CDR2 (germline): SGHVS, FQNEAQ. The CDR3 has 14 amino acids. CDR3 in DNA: TGTGCCAGCAGCTACGACAGGGCGCCAGGGGAGCTGTTTTTT. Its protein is CASSYDRAPGELFF.

The CDR3 is CASSFAATYEQYF. In DNA form, the CDR3 reads TGTGCCAGCAGCTTTGCGGCCACCTACGAGCAGTACTTC. V gene TRBV7-2 combines with J gene TRBJ2-7; D is unclear. Trimming cost V 3 bases and J 2 bases, with 8 bases left between them. The CDR3 sequence is 13 residues long. Germline V CDR1 and CDR2: SGHTA, FQGNSA.

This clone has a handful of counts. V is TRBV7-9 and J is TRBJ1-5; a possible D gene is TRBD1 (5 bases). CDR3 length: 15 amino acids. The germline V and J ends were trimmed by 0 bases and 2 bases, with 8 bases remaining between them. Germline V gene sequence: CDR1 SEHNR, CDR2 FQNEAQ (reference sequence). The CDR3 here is CASSLAGGGNQPQHF. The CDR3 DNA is TGTGCCAGCAGCTTAGCGGGGGGGGGCAATCAGCCCCAGCATTTT.

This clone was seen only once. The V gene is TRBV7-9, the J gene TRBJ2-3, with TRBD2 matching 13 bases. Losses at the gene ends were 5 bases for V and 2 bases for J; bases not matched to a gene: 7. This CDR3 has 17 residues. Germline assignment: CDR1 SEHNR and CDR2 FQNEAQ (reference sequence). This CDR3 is CASSPSTSGGNTDTQYF. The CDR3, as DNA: TGTGCCAGCAGCCCCTCGACTAGCGGGGGGAACACAGATACGCAGTATTTT.